This T cell receptor (beta chain) is drawn from a study of T cells expressing NK-cell markers. Overall study results and limits: Topping the CD3+CD56-NKG2C+ fraction as well were these clonotypes, in several donors. Whether expanded NKG2C+ T cell clones were HCMV specific stayed uncertain.

As regards this clonotype: The target antigen is unknown.

This CDR3 contains 14 residues. Germline V lookup: CDR1 KGHSH, CDR2 LQKENI. TCRdb re-called the 5' RACE reads; every CDR3 protein appears as one record, without DNA. The record lists 150,000 to 200,000 distinct CDR3 sequences, of which the ten most abundant hold roughly 18%. Sequenced sample: blood T cells: a sorted CD56 or NKG2C T cell subset, CD4+ or CD8+ T cells, or bulk PBMC T cells (not recorded which). The receptor was derived from a woman aged 18-70 years in good health. This sequence joins TRBV18 and TRBJ2-7; the TCRdb D gene call, TRBD2, has no DNA to confirm it. The CDR3 spells CASSRLAGEAEQYF.